These 27 T cell receptor beta chains came from one sample sequenced in a study of blood T cell repertoires in COVID-19. Repertoires were generated with immunoSEQ multiplex PCR, while TCRdb's copy carries only in-frame clones and drops some. The sample has around 100,000 clones; 91% are singletons. Sequencing input: peripheral blood. Receptors originate from a man in his forties or fifties with acute or convalescent COVID-19.

This chain uses TRBV3-1 (or the pseudogene TRBV3-2) with TRBJ1-1, with D perhaps TRBD1 (5 bases). Trimming left V 3 bases short and J 0 bases short, with 11 bases between. This CDR3 contains 15 residues. CDR1 is LGHDT and CDR2 is YNNKEL in the germline V gene (reference sequence). The CDR3 reads CASSHARQLNTEAFF. The CDR3 nucleotides are TGTGCCAGCAGCCATGCCAGACAGTTGAACACTGAAGCTTTCTTT.

The chain is built from TRBV4-3 and TRBJ1-5; no definite D call. The CDR3 runs to 13 residues. Trimming cost V 1 base and J 5 bases, with 6 bases left between them. The V gene's germline CDR1 is LGHNA and CDR2 YSLEER. The CDR3 bases are TGCGCCAGCAGCCAAGCGCGAGATCAGCCCCAGCATTTT. This encodes CASSQARDQPQHF.

V is TRBV6-9 and J is TRBJ1-4; D remains unclear. The length of the CDR3 is 16 residues. Trimming pared 1 base from V and 7 bases from J, leaving 16 bases between. The germline V gene has CDR1 MNHGY and CDR2 SVAAGI. The CDR3 DNA follows: TGTGCCAGCAGTTATTTCCCCCATGGTCTGCGTGAAAAACTGTTTTTT. Translated, it gives CASSYFPHGLREKLFF.

V usage is TRBV7-9 and J usage is TRBJ1-1, with D perhaps matching TRBD1 (6 bases). V was cut by 4 bases and J by 2 bases, with 14 bases left in between. Germline lookup yields CDR1 SEHNR and CDR2 FQNEAQ (reference sequence). CDR3 length equals 15 residues. CDR3 sequence reads: CASSSATGFNTEAFF. In DNA form, the CDR3 reads TGTGCCAGCAGCTCTGCTACAGGGTTTAACACTGAAGCTTTCTTT.

The chain links TRBV3-1 (or the pseudogene TRBV3-2) to TRBJ1-2; no reliable D call. The germline V gene encodes CDR1 LGHDT and CDR2 YNNKEL (reference sequence). The CDR3 contains 15 residues. The V gene lost 1 base and the J gene lost 7 bases, with 16 bases spanning the gap. CDR3 DNA: TGTGCCAGCAGCCAAGTCCCACAGACCTTGGGTGGCTACACCTTC. Translation gives CASSQVPQTLGGYTF.

J is TRBJ1-5 and V is TRBV15, with 9 positions matching TRBD1. The CDR3 runs to 17 residues. Looked up from germline, CDR1 is LNHNV and CDR2 is YYDKDF (reference sequence). Trimming took 5 bases from V and 6 from J; bases not matched to a gene: 14. Written as DNA, the CDR3 is TGTGCCACCAGCGGAGGGACAGGGAATATAAGAGGTCAGCCCCAGCATTTT. Encoded protein: CATSGGTGNIRGQPQHF.

This chain joins TRBV3-1 (or the pseudogene TRBV3-2) and TRBJ1-6; TRBD1 matches 7 bases. The trim removed 5 bases at V and 7 bases at J, leaving 5 bases unmatched. The CDR3 spans 14 residues. Per germline, CDR1 LGHDT and CDR2 YNNKEL (reference sequence). In nucleotides, the CDR3 is TGTGCCAGCAGCTCGGGACAGACAAATTCACCCCTCCACTTT. Its protein product is CASSSGQTNSPLHF.

The V and J genes are TRBV7-6 and TRBJ2-1; a possible D gene is TRBD1 (5 bases). CDR3 size: 15 residues. CDR1 SGHVS and CDR2 FNYEAQ come from the germline V gene. With 3 bases removed from V and 7 bases from J, the gap between germline ends came to 16 bases. This chain's CDR3 is CASSFGWTITNEQFF. In DNA, the CDR3 is TGTGCCAGCAGCTTTGGGTGGACAATTACAAATGAGCAGTTCTTC. The entire variable domain, with the rest obtained from reference TRBV7-6 and TRBJ2-1, is as follows: GAGVSQSPRYKVTKRGQDVALRCDPISGHVSLYWYRQALGQGPEFLTYFNYEAQQDKSGLPNDRFSAERPEGSISTLTIQRTEQRDSAMYRCASSFGWTITNEQFFGPGTRLTVL.

The table lists this clone with a count of one. The chain employs TRBV5-5 and TRBJ1-5; maybe TRBD1 (6 bases). V shed 2 bases and J shed 6 bases, with 12 bases lying between them. From germline, CDR1 is SGHKS and CDR2 YYEKEE (reference sequence). The CDR3 is 14 residues long. CDR3 DNA: TGTGCCAGCAGCTTACCAGGGGAAGGTCAGCCCCAGCATTTT. This translates into CASSLPGEGQPQHF.

V and J are TRBV6-5 and TRBJ1-5; D remains unclear. V was pared by 10 bases and J by 0 bases, with 10 bases between. The CDR3 extends over 13 amino acids. The germline V gene has CDR1 MNHEY and CDR2 SVGAGI. The CDR3 here is CATQFNSNQPQHF. The CDR3, as DNA: TGTGCCACCCAGTTTAATAGCAATCAGCCCCAGCATTTT.

The J gene is TRBJ2-1, the V gene TRBV6-5; TRBD2 might be the D (6 bases). The germline CDR1 and CDR2 sequences are MNHEY and SVGAGI. This CDR3 spans 13 amino acids. The V end was cut by 5 bases, the J end by 7 bases, with 12 bases between. The CDR3 region has the DNA TGTGCCAGCAGTAGAACCCGGGGGAATGAGCAGTTCTTC. It specifies CASSRTRGNEQFF.

V is TRBV6-6 and J is TRBJ1-4; a possible D gene is TRBD1 (5 bases). V lost 7 bases and J 5 bases, leaving 14 bases between the germline ends. Germline CDR1 reads MNHNY; CDR2 reads SVGAGI (reference sequence). The CDR3 runs to 14 residues. CDR3 loop: CASTNQGRNEKLFF. CDR3 bases: TGTGCCAGCACCAATCAGGGCAGAAATGAAAAACTGTTTTTT.

V and J are TRBV11-3 and TRBJ2-7, with D tentatively TRBD2 (6 bases). Germline loops: CDR1 SGHNT, CDR2 YENEEA. Trimming removed 3 bases from V and 4 bases from J, with 13 bases in between. This CDR3 is built from 14 residues. CDR3 in amino acids: CASSFFSGPYEQYF. CDR3 nucleotide sequence: TGTGCCAGCAGCTTTTTTAGCGGACCTTACGAGCAGTACTTC.

The chain carries TRBV5-1 and TRBJ1-6; perhaps TRBD1 as D (5 bases). V was pared by 2 bases and J by 6 bases, with 12 bases between. CDR1 SGHRS and CDR2 YFSETQ come from the germline V gene. There are 15 residues in the CDR3. CDR3 amino acids: CASSLSLQVNSPLHF. In nucleotides, the CDR3 is TGCGCCAGCAGCTTAAGTCTACAGGTTAATTCACCCCTCCACTTT.

This chain connects TRBV18 to TRBJ1-5; no clear D gene. The V end lost 3 bases, the J end lost 4 bases, and 4 bases lay between the germline ends. This CDR3 comprises 12 residues. Per germline, CDR1 KGHSH and CDR2 LQKENI. The CDR3 loop reads CASSPQNQPQHF. DNA for the CDR3: TGTGCCAGCTCACCGCAGAATCAGCCCCAGCATTTT.

This clone came up once. The chain uses TRBV7-9 and TRBJ1-4, with TRBD1 matching 10 bases. The CDR3 covers 14 residues. V was clipped by 6 bases and J by 6 bases; unmatched bases: 4. The germline CDR1 and CDR2 sequences are SEHNR and FQNEAQ (reference sequence). Here the CDR3 reads CASRSGTGDEKLFF. CDR3 DNA: TGTGCCAGCAGGTCCGGGACAGGGGATGAAAAACTGTTTTTT.

The V and J genes are TRBV2 and TRBJ2-5; maybe TRBD1 (6 bases). CDR1 and CDR2 (germline): SNHLY, FYNNEI. V lost 2 bases and J 6 bases, leaving 19 bases between the germline ends. The CDR3 is made up of 16 amino acids. CDR3 loop: CASSERGGGELKTQYF. CDR3 nucleotide sequence: TGTGCCAGCAGTGAACGGGGTGGGGGCGAATTAAAGACCCAGTACTTC.

The chain combines TRBV6-2 or TRBV6-3 with TRBJ1-2; tentative D call: TRBD1 (5 bases). The CDR3 has 14 residues. V gave up 2 bases and J gave up 8 bases, with 15 bases separating them. Germline lookup yields CDR1 MNHEY and CDR2 SVGEGT. This CDR3 reads CASSYKGPVRGYTF. CDR3 nucleotides: TGTGCCAGCAGTTACAAGGGGCCCGTACGGGGCTACACCTTC.

The sample holds a few counts of this clone. J is TRBJ1-6 and V is TRBV7-8, with 8 bases identical to TRBD1. The CDR3 runs 16 residues. Unmatched junction bases numbered 9, after V lost 5 bases and J lost 6 bases. Germline V gene sequence: CDR1 SGHVS, CDR2 FQNEAQ. The CDR3 nucleotides read TGTGCCAGCAGCCCCCTAGGACAGGGAGTTAATTCACCCCTCCACTTT. It encodes CASSPLGQGVNSPLHF.

The chain couples TRBV19 to TRBJ1-1, with D perhaps TRBD1 (5 bases). CDR3 length equals 13 residues. Germline V lookup: CDR1 LNHDA, CDR2 SQIVND (reference sequence). Deletions cut 6 bases from V and 6 bases from J, with 14 bases between. The DNA of the CDR3 is TGTGCCAGTAGAGGAGGGGTGAGAGCTGAAGCTTTCTTT. Protein sequence: CASRGGVRAEAFF. Full variable domain (rest looked up from reference TRBV19 and TRBJ1-1): DGGITQSPKYLFRKEGQNVTLSCEQNLNHDAMYWYRQDPGQGLRLIYYSQIVNDFQKGDIAEGYSVSREKKESFPLTVTSAQKNPTAFYLCASRGGVRAEAFFGQGTRLTVV.

The V gene is TRBV29-1, the J gene TRBJ1-2; 7 bases match TRBD1. Germline V CDR1 and CDR2: SQVTM, ANQGSEA. Trimming at V came to 6 bases and at J to 6 bases, leaving 4 bases not matched to a gene. CDR3 length equals 11 residues. The CDR3 here is CSVGQRHGYTF. The CDR3 nucleotides are TGCAGCGTGGGACAGCGCCATGGCTACACCTTC.

This chain joins TRBV7-3 and TRBJ2-7; the match to TRBD1 covers 10 bases. Unmatched junction bases numbered 5, after V lost 4 bases and J lost 2 bases. The length of the CDR3 is 15 residues. Germline-derived CDR1 and CDR2 are SGHTA and FQGTGA. In DNA form, the CDR3 reads TGTGCCAGCAGCTCGGGACAGGGGAAGACCTACGAGCAGTACTTC. This encodes CASSSGQGKTYEQYF. The full variable domain, in which reference TRBV7-3 and TRBJ2-7 provide the parts outside the CDR3, is GAGVSQTPSNKVTEKGKYVELRCDPISGHTALYWYRQSLGQGPEFLIYFQGTGAADDSGLPNDRFFAVRPEGSVSTLKIQRTERGDSAVYLCASSSGQGKTYEQYFGPGTRLTVT.

The V call is TRBV3-1 (or the pseudogene TRBV3-2), the J call TRBJ1-4; the match to TRBD1 covers 8 bases. From germline, CDR1 is LGHDT and CDR2 YNNKEL (reference sequence). This CDR3 region has 15 residues. Germline trimming cut 4 bases from V and 8 bases from J; bases unmatched to any gene: 9. The CDR3 loop is CASSRRRQGAEKLFF. CDR3 sequence (DNA): TGTGCCAGCAGCCGAAGGCGGCAGGGGGCCGAAAAACTGTTTTTT.

V usage is TRBV2 and J usage is TRBJ2-2, with a possible D match to TRBD2 (6 bases). The CDR3 covers 14 residues. CDR1 is SNHLY, CDR2 FYNNEI, per germline. Trimming removed 3 bases at V and 4 bases at J, with 9 bases between. The CDR3 is CASSEQGGTGELFF. The DNA for the CDR3 is TGTGCCAGCAGTGAGCAGGGAGGCACCGGGGAGCTGTTTTTT.

The rearrangement joins TRBV27 to TRBJ2-7, with 10 nucleotides matching TRBD1. Germline-derived CDR1 and CDR2 are MNHEY and SMNVEV (reference sequence). Trimming at V came to 4 bases and at J to 4 bases, leaving 7 bases not matched to a gene. The CDR3 covers 15 residues. This CDR3 is CASSSGQGVMYEQYF. CDR3 nucleotides: TGTGCCAGCAGTTCCGGACAGGGGGTCATGTACGAGCAGTACTTC.

This rearrangement joins TRBV5-1 to TRBJ2-3; 13 bases are a match to TRBD2. V trimming: 4 bases; J trimming: 9 bases; junction bases outside the gene matches: 8. Per germline, CDR1 SGHRS and CDR2 YFSETQ. The CDR3 is 15 residues long. CDR3 in DNA: TGCGCCAGCAGCACCGGACTAGCGGGGGCATTGACGCAGTATTTT. It translates to CASSTGLAGALTQYF.

The rearrangement uses TRBV29-1 and TRBJ1-4; D is unclear. Germline V gene data show CDR1 as SQVTM and CDR2 as ANQGSEA. V gave up 4 bases and J gave up 4 bases, with 10 bases separating them. The CDR3 extends over 13 amino acids. In nucleotides, the CDR3 is TGCAGCGTTGTACAGCCCTTTAATGAAAAACTGTTTTTT. Its protein product is CSVVQPFNEKLFF.